This T cell receptor beta chain derives from a study of blood T cell repertoires in COVID-19. Study-level background: The samples span acute and convalescent COVID-19 from the United States, Italy and Spain. PBMCs, B-cell-depleted T cells, or T cells provided the cDNA or gDNA that made up the material.

In the study's own analysis: Estimates of nucleated cell counts were drawn from the amplification of reference gene primers. TCRdb's table, derived via immunoSEQ multiplex PCR, lists solely in-frame clones and lacks some. V, J and clone size are taken as reported in that table, and D and trimming were inferred from the DNA itself. This sample has about 100,000 clones, with around 87% found just once. Seattle patients were enrolled during active infection and followed longitudinally. The receptor was derived from a woman in her forties or fifties with COVID-19, enrolled during active disease. Sequencing was performed on peripheral blood.

The CDR3 region has the DNA TGTGCCAGTAGTGCGGGACTAGCGGGGGGCGAGCAGTACTTC. It encodes CASSAGLAGGEQYF. This chain uses TRBV19 with TRBJ2-7; TRBD2 aligns across 15 bases. The germline gives CDR1 LNHDA, CDR2 SQIVND (reference sequence). V was clipped by 5 bases and J by 6 bases; unmatched bases: 2. There are 14 residues in the CDR3.